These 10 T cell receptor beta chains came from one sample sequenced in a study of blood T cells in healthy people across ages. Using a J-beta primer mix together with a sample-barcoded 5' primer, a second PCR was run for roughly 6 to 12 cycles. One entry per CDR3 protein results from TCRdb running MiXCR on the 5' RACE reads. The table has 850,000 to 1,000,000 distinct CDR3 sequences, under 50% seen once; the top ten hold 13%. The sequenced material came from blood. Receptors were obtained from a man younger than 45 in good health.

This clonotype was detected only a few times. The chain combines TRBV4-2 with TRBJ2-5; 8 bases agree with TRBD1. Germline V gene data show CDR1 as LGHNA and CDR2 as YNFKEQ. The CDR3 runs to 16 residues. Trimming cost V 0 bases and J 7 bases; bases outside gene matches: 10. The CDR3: CASSQDVGTGGLTQYF. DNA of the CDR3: TGTGCCAGCAGCCAAGATGTTGGGACAGGTGGCCTGACCCAGTACTTC.

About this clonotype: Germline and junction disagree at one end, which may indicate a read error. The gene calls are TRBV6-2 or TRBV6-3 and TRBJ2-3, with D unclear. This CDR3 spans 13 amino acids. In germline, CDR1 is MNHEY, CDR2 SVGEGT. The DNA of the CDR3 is TGTGCCAGCAATGCCCTTGAAACAGATACGCGGTATTTT. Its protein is CASNALETDTRYF.

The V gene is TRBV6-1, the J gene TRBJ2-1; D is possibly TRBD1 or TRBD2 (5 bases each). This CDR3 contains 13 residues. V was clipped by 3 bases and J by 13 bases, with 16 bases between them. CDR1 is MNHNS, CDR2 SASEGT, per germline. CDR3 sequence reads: CASSDSGTALQFF. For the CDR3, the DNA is TGTGCCAGCAGTGACTCCGGGACCGCGCTCCAGTTCTTC.

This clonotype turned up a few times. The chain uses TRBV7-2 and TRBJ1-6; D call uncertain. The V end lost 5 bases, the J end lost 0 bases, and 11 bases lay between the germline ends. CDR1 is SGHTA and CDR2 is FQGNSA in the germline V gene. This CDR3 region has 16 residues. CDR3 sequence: CASSNRGSSYNSPLHF. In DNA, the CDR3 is TGTGCCAGCAGCAATCGTGGGAGCTCCTATAATTCACCCCTCCACTTT.

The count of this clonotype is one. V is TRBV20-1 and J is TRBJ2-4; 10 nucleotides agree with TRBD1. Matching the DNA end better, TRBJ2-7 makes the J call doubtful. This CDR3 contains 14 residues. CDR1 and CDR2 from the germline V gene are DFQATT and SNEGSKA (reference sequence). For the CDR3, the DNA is TGCAGTGCTAGACCGGGACAGGGGTTTTACGAGCAGTACTTC. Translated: CSARPGQGFYEQYF.

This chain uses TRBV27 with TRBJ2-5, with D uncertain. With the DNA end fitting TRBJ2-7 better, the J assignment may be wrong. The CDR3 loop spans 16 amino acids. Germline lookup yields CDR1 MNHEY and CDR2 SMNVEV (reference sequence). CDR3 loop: CASSSTRYSGVNEQYF. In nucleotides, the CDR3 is TGTGCCAGCAGTTCCACAAGGTACTCTGGGGTTAACGAGCAGTACTTC.

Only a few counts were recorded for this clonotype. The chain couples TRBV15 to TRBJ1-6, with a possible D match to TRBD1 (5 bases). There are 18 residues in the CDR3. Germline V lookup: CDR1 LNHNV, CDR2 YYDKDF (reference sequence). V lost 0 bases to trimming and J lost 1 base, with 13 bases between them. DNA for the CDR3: TGTGCCACCAGCAGAGATCGTTCAGGGTGGTCCTATAATTCACCCCTCCACTTT. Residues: CATSRDRSGWSYNSPLHF.

CDR3 protein: CASSPPPSGKMFF. As DNA, the CDR3 is TGTGCCAGCTCACCACCTCCATCCGGTAAAATGTTTTTT. This chain joins TRBV18 and TRBJ1-4; D remains unclear. V lost 0 bases to trimming and J lost 15 bases, with 14 bases between them. Germline lookup yields CDR1 KGHSH and CDR2 LQKENI. This CDR3 comprises 13 residues.

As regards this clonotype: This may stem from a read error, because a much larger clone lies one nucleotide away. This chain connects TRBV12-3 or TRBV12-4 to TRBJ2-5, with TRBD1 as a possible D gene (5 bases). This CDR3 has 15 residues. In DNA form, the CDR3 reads TGTGCCAGCAGACATACACGACAGAGCCAAGAGGCCCAGTACTTC. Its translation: CASRHTRQSQEAQYF.

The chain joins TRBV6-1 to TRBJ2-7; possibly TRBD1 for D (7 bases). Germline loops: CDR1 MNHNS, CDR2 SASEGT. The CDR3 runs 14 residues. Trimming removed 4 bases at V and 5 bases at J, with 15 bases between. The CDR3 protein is CASSGRQGGNEQYF. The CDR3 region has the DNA TGTGCCAGCAGTGGGAGACAGGGAGGTAACGAGCAGTACTTC.